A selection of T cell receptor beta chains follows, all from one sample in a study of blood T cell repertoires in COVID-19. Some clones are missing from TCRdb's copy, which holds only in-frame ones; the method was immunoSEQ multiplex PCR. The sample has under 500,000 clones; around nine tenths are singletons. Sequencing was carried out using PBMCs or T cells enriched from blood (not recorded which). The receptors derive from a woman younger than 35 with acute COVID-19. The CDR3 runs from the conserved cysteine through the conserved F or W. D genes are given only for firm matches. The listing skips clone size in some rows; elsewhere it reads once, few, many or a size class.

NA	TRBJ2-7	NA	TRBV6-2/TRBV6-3	TGTGCCAGCAGTTACCCCAGGGACGAGCAGTACTTC	CASSYPRDEQYF
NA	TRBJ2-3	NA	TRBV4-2	TGTGCCAGCAGCCAAGACCCTAGCGAGGCAGATACGCAGTATTTT	CASSQDPSEADTQYF
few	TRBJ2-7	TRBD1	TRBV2	TGTGCCAGCAGTGCCCGACAGGGTTCCTACGAGCAGTACTTC	CASSARQGSYEQYF
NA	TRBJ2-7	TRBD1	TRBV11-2	TGTGCCAGCAGCTTAGACCCCAGGGGGAGAACTTCCGAGCAGTACTTC	CASSLDPRGRTSEQYF
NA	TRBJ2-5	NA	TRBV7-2	TGTGCCAGCAGCTTATCGTCCGGTTTGGAGACCCAGTACTTC	CASSLSSGLETQYF
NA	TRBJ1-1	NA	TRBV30	TGTGCCTGGAGTTTCCAGGGATGGAGCACTGAAGCTTTCTTT	CAWSFQGWSTEAFF
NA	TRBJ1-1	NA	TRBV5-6	TGTGCCAGCAGCTGGGCCACTGAAGCTTTCTTT	CASSWATEAFF
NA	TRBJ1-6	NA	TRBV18	TGTGCCAGCTCCCTGCCGCAGGGCGGTTCACCCCTCCACTTT	CASSLPQGGSPLHF
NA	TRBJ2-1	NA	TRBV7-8	TGTGCCAGCAGCTTAGGCCGAACAGGGAATGAGCAGTTCTTC	CASSLGRTGNEQFF
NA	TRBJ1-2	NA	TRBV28	TGTGCCAGCAATACAGGCACTCCTCGGAATGGCTACACCTTC	CASNTGTPRNGYTF
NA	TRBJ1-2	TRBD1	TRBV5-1	TGCGCCAGCAGCCTGGGTCCGGGACAGCTCTATGGCTACACCTTC	CASSLGPGQLYGYTF
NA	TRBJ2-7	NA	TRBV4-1	TGCGCCAGCAGCCAAGAACCCCCTCCCCTGGGACTGACCTACGAGCAGTACTTC	CASSQEPPPLGLTYEQYF
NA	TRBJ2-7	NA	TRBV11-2	TGTGCCAGCAGCTTAACGGGAAGCTCCTACGAGCAGTACTTC	CASSLTGSSYEQYF
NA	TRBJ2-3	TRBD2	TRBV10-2	TGCGCCAGCAGTCGACGGGAGGGCCGCGATACGCAGTATTTT	CASSRREGRDTQYF
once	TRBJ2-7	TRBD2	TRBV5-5	TGTGCCAGCAGCAAGGTCGGGACTAGCGGGACCTACGAGCAGTACTTC	CASSKVGTSGTYEQYF
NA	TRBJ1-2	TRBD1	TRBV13	TGTGCCAGCAGCTTACTAGGGCAGGGGGCGGGTGGCTACACCTTC	CASSLLGQGAGGYTF
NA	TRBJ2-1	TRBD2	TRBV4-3	TGCGCCAGCAGCCGACAGAGACTAGCGGGAGGGGGTGAGCAGTTCTTC	CASSRQRLAGGGEQFF
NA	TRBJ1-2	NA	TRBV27	TGTGCCAGCAGTCCAAGGGGCAGGCTGAGCTATGGCTACACCTTC	CASSPRGRLSYGYTF
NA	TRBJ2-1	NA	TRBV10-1	TGCGCCAGCAGTGAGGACTCAGGGTTTAAGCAGTTCTTC	CASSEDSGFKQFF
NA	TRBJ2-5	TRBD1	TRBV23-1	TGCGCCAGCAGTCAATCCGACAGGGGGAGAGAGACCCAGTACTTC	CASSQSDRGRETQYF
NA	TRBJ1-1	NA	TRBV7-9	TGTGCCAGCAGCTTAATTCAGGGTAGGATGTCTGAAGCTTTCTTT	CASSLIQGRMSEAFF